The present T cell receptor beta chain was sequenced within a study of vaccination effects on CD4 cells after COVID-19. Study at large: Following the second dose by a median of 72 days, the post-vaccine samples were obtained.

Expansion of antigen-specific CD4+ T cells with viral peptide pools was carried out by the ViraFEST assay before sequencing. Isolation of CD4+ T cells took place after approximately 10 days of culture. All study participants received two doses of BNT162b2 or mRNA-1273 vaccine. For each well, two million PBMC were cultured with about 10 IU/ml IL-2 and approximately 10 ug/ml peptides. V gave up 5 bases and J gave up 5 bases, with 13 bases separating them. The CDR3 loop spans 14 amino acids. Germline V lookup: CDR1 MDHEN, CDR2 SYDVKM. This clone appeared once. Its antigen is not known. Data came from immunoSEQ multiplex PCR; TCRdb stores just in-frame clones and leaves some out. The table includes 70,000 to 95,000 clones, around four fifths detected once. Study outcomes and limitations: The study, lacking early post-infection timepoints, had few convalescent patients. After vaccination, at late timepoints, clones induced by infection and by vaccine contracted markedly.

The TCR originated in a human donor who received a COVID-19 vaccine. This specimen was CD4+ T cells from PBMCs cultured with HCoV-OC43 spike peptides, taken after COVID-19 vaccination. The subset was: HCoV-OC43 spike overlapping peptide pool stimulation. The chain links TRBV28 to TRBJ2-4; D is ambiguous. DNA for the CDR3: TGTGCCAGCAGTCAACACGGGTATGAAAACATTCAGTACTTC. It specifies CASSQHGYENIQYF. Supplemented by reference TRBV28 and TRBJ2-4, the full variable domain reads DVKVTQSSRYLVKRTGEKVFLECVQDMDHENMFWYRQDPGLGLRLIYFSYDVKMKEKGDIPEGYSVSREKKERFSLILESASTNQTSMYLCASSQHGYENIQYFGAGTRLSVL.